Below are 16 T cell receptor beta chains sequenced from a single sample in a study of blood T cell repertoires in COVID-19. Only in-frame clones appear in the TCRdb table, and some are missing; sequencing was by immunoSEQ multiplex PCR. The repertoire includes about 24,000 clones, around nine tenths of them detected once, and roughly 4.7% sits in the top ten. The specimen sequenced was peripheral blood. These receptor sequences come from a man aged 50-60 years with active COVID-19.

The chain has TRBV7-3 and TRBJ2-7; the D is unclear. Trimming took 5 bases from V and 2 from J, leaving 16 bases between them. The CDR3 length is 15 residues. Per germline, CDR1 SGHTA and CDR2 FQGTGA. The CDR3 DNA is TGTGCCAGCAGCACGTTTGGCCTGGCCCCCTACGAGCAGTACTTC. Protein: CASSTFGLAPYEQYF. Full variable domain (missing parts from reference TRBV7-3 and TRBJ2-7): GAGVSQTPSNKVTEKGKYVELRCDPISGHTALYWYRQSLGQGPEFLIYFQGTGAADDSGLPNDRFFAVRPEGSVSTLKIQRTERGDSAVYLCASSTFGLAPYEQYFGPGTRLTVT.

The V and J genes are TRBV9 and TRBJ2-1, with 15 positions matching TRBD2. Germline assignment: CDR1 SGDLS and CDR2 YYNGEE. CDR3 length equals 15 residues. Trimming at V came to 0 bases and at J to 10 bases, leaving 2 bases not matched to a gene. CDR3 DNA: TGTGCCAGCAGCGTAGAGGGGACTAGCGGGAGGGAGCAGTTCTTC. Translated: CASSVEGTSGREQFF.

The chain employs TRBV29-1 and TRBJ2-1, with 13 bases that match TRBD2. Germline CDR1 reads SQVTM; CDR2 reads ANQGSEA. The CDR3 contains 17 residues. Trimming took 6 bases from V and 7 from J; bases not matched to a gene: 15. CDR3 loop: CSVQGTSGTAILNEQFF. The CDR3 nucleotides are TGCAGCGTCCAAGGGACTAGCGGGACTGCAATACTAAATGAGCAGTTCTTC.

The V gene is TRBV7-8, the J gene TRBJ1-1, with D perhaps matching TRBD1 (5 bases). Trimming pared 1 base from V and 3 bases from J, leaving 9 bases between. The CDR3 loop spans 14 amino acids. Germline assignment: CDR1 SGHVS and CDR2 FQNEAQ. The DNA of the CDR3 is TGTGCCAGCAGCTTAGGGGGGGGGTACACTGAAGCTTTCTTT. Residues: CASSLGGGYTEAFF.

The chain has TRBV5-4 and TRBJ2-7, with D maybe TRBD2 (6 bases). The CDR3 totals 14 residues. The germline gives CDR1 SGHNT, CDR2 YYREEE (reference sequence). Trimming removed 0 bases at V and 3 bases at J, with 10 bases between. This CDR3 is CASSLAGDVYEQYF. CDR3 nucleotides: TGTGCCAGCAGCTTGGCGGGAGACGTCTACGAGCAGTACTTC.

The chain employs TRBV9 and TRBJ2-5; TRBD1 aligns across 11 bases. CDR3 size: 16 residues. From germline, CDR1 is SGDLS and CDR2 YYNGEE. J was trimmed by 5 bases and V by 4 bases; bases with no gene match: 10. CDR3 loop: CASSHRDRGTEETQYF. The CDR3 DNA sequence: TGTGCCAGCAGCCACCGGGACAGGGGGACGGAGGAGACCCAGTACTTC.

The V and J genes are TRBV27 and TRBJ1-5; the D gene is possibly TRBD1 (6 bases). Trimming removed 4 bases from V and 5 bases from J, with 9 bases in between. The CDR3 runs to 13 residues. From germline, CDR1 is MNHEY and CDR2 SMNVEV (reference sequence). The CDR3 spells CASSYQGYQPQHF. CDR3 DNA: TGTGCCAGCAGTTATCAGGGGTATCAGCCCCAGCATTTT.

The DNA for the CDR3 is TGTGCCAGCAGCCCGGGACAGGGCGGGAATTCACCCCTCCACTTT. Encoded protein: CASSPGQGGNSPLHF. The V call is TRBV9, the J call TRBJ1-6, with TRBD1 matching over 9 bases. The CDR3 loop spans 15 amino acids. V dropped 4 bases and J dropped 7; count of bases not matched to a gene: 6. Germline V gene sequence: CDR1 SGDLS, CDR2 YYNGEE.

The chain employs TRBV27 and TRBJ2-3, with 13 bases fitting TRBD2. V was pared by 0 bases and J by 8 bases, with 5 bases of the junction left unmatched. The CDR3 is 16 amino acids. Germline loops: CDR1 MNHEY, CDR2 SMNVEV (reference sequence). CDR3 region: CASSLSLAGGGGTQYF. In DNA, the CDR3 is TGTGCCAGCAGTTTATCACTAGCGGGAGGGGGTGGTACGCAGTATTTT.

The chain couples TRBV28 to TRBJ2-7, with D uncertain. The CDR3 is made up of 13 amino acids. CDR1 is MDHEN and CDR2 is SYDVKM in the germline V gene. Trimming cost V 3 bases and J 0 bases, with 6 bases left between them. In DNA form, the CDR3 reads TGTGCCAGCAGTTTTCAGGACTCCTACGAGCAGTACTTC. Translation gives CASSFQDSYEQYF. Complete variable domain (other parts from reference TRBV28 and TRBJ2-7): DVKVTQSSRYLVKRTGEKVFLECVQDMDHENMFWYRQDPGLGLRLIYFSYDVKMKEKGDIPEGYSVSREKKERFSLILESASTNQTSMYLCASSFQDSYEQYFGPGTRLTVT.

This chain joins TRBV27 and TRBJ2-1; weak D call: TRBD2 (7 bases). Germline V gene data show CDR1 as MNHEY and CDR2 as SMNVEV (reference sequence). The V and J ends lost 7 bases and 0 bases respectively, with 16 bases between them. The CDR3 length is 16 residues. This CDR3 is CASNRWGGSSYNEQFF. In DNA form, the CDR3 reads TGTGCCAGCAACCGATGGGGGGGCAGCTCCTACAATGAGCAGTTCTTC.

The genes are TRBV29-1 and TRBJ1-2, with D unresolved. CDR1 SQVTM and CDR2 ANQGSEA come from the germline V gene. The CDR3 extends over 14 amino acids. V lost 5 bases to trimming and J lost 1 base, with 14 bases between them. CDR3 nucleotides: TGCAGCGTTCGGCTGGGAGTGGGTAACTATGGCTACACCTTC. It translates to CSVRLGVGNYGYTF.

The chain recombines TRBV28 with TRBJ2-1; a possible D gene is TRBD1 (5 bases). The germline gives CDR1 MDHEN, CDR2 SYDVKM. The V gene lost 5 bases and the J gene lost 2 bases, with 16 bases spanning the gap. There are 16 residues in the CDR3. CDR3 protein: CASSPQLGPPYNEQFF. The CDR3 DNA is TGTGCCAGCAGTCCCCAACTGGGGCCCCCCTACAATGAGCAGTTCTTC.

This chain connects TRBV5-4 to TRBJ2-2, with D possibly matching TRBD1 (5 bases). Trimming cost V 4 bases and J 4 bases, with 14 bases left between them. There are 15 residues in the CDR3. Germline CDR1 is SGHNT and CDR2 is YYREEE (reference sequence). This CDR3 is CASSTRTQTTGELFF. DNA for the CDR3: TGTGCCAGCAGCACCCGGACACAAACCACCGGGGAGCTGTTTTTT.

The gene calls are TRBV28 and TRBJ2-7; D not certain. This CDR3 has 14 amino acids. CDR1 is MDHEN, CDR2 SYDVKM, per germline. The V and J ends lost 5 bases and 7 bases respectively, with 18 bases between them. The CDR3 here is CASSPLKPPREQYF. The DNA for the CDR3 is TGTGCCAGCAGTCCCCTTAAGCCCCCGCGGGAGCAGTACTTC.

The chain uses TRBV6-5 and TRBJ2-3, with unresolved D. The CDR3 is 15 residues long. Between the trimmed V and J ends, which lost 6 bases and 5 bases, there was a span of 18 bases. Looked up from germline, CDR1 is MNHEY and CDR2 is SVGAGI. CDR3 nucleotides: TGTGCCAGCAGAGCAGGAACTCTCACATTAGATACGCAGTATTTT. It translates to CASRAGTLTLDTQYF.